This passage covers 17 T cell receptor beta chains from one sample sequenced in a study of CD8+ T cells in alopecia areata. Isolated RNA was reverse transcribed into cDNA used as the sequencing template. Produced via immunoSEQ multiplex PCR; TCRdb's table is partial and in-frame only. The sample consists of 100,000 to 120,000 clones, less than 70% of them appearing once. The sample's treatment: oral pan-JAK inhibitor, 5-10 mg twice daily. The sequences come from CD4+ T cells sorted from blood, collected at week 24, from a patient treated with tofacitinib. The receptors come from a human donor with alopecia areata.

The chain uses TRBV7-8 and TRBJ2-7; either TRBD1 or TRBD2 may fit D (7 bases each). Germline V lookup: CDR1 SGHVS, CDR2 FQNEAQ. The CDR3 spans 12 residues. Trimming stripped 5 bases from V and 6 bases from J, with 11 bases between. Here the CDR3 reads CASSPRGGEQYF. CDR3 nucleotide sequence: TGTGCCAGCAGCCCCAGGGGGGGCGAGCAGTACTTC.

In nucleotides, the CDR3 is TGCGCCAGCAGCCACCCACCCGGGACGGTGATCACCGGGGAGCTGTTTTTT. As protein: CASSHPPGTVITGELFF. This sequence joins TRBV4-1 and TRBJ2-2; D could derive from TRBD1 or TRBD2 (5 bases each). The CDR3 spans 17 residues. With 3 bases removed from V and 4 bases from J, the gap between germline ends came to 18 bases. Germline CDR1 reads MGHRA; CDR2 reads YSYEKL.

This clone has just a few counts. The rearrangement uses TRBV6-5 and TRBJ2-5; 11 bases are shared with TRBD2. J gave up 5 bases and V 5 bases, and 7 bases lay outside the gene matches. The CDR3 consists of 15 residues. Germline loops: CDR1 MNHEY, CDR2 SVGAGI. The CDR3 here is CASSRGTSGRETQYF. DNA for the CDR3: TGTGCCAGCAGTCGGGGGACTAGCGGAAGGGAGACCCAGTACTTC.

This clone appeared a few times. The chain combines TRBV7-9 with TRBJ2-5, with D possibly being TRBD2 (5 bases). Germline-derived CDR1 and CDR2 are SEHNR and FQNEAQ (reference sequence). The ends were cut back, 7 bases at V and 5 bases at J, with 11 bases in the middle. The length of the CDR3 is 12 residues. CDR3 DNA sequence: TGTGCCAGCACCGGGGTGGAGGAGACCCAGTACTTC. Its protein is CASTGVEETQYF.

The chain employs TRBV27 and TRBJ2-2; D is perhaps TRBD1 (6 bases). This CDR3 is 17 amino acids long. Trimming removed 6 bases from V and 5 bases from J, with 22 bases in between. From germline, CDR1 is MNHEY and CDR2 SMNVEV (reference sequence). The CDR3: CASRPWGHGLVTGELFF. Here the CDR3 DNA reads TGTGCCAGCAGGCCATGGGGGCACGGTTTGGTAACCGGGGAGCTGTTTTTT.

The chain employs TRBV6-5 and TRBJ1-1; no firm D call. The CDR3 loop spans 13 amino acids. Between the trimmed V and J ends, which lost 0 bases and 0 bases, there was a span of 2 bases. Germline V gene lookup returns CDR1 MNHEY and CDR2 SVGAGI. The CDR3 sequence is CASSYSMNTEAFF. CDR3 DNA: TGTGCCAGCAGTTACTCGATGAACACTGAAGCTTTCTTT.

The rearrangement links TRBV9 to TRBJ2-3; no clear D. Germline V gives CDR1 SGDLS, CDR2 YYNGEE. There are 12 residues in the CDR3. V was clipped by 4 bases and J by 6 bases, with 9 bases between them. The CDR3, as DNA: TGTGCCAGCAGCTCGTCATACGATACGCAGTATTTT. Its translation is CASSSSYDTQYF.

The J gene is TRBJ2-7, the V gene TRBV20-1; D is possibly TRBD1 (6 bases). Trimming left V 5 bases short and J 5 bases short, with 10 bases between. Germline loops: CDR1 DFQATT, CDR2 SNEGSKA (reference sequence). The CDR3 extends over 11 amino acids. CDR3 in amino acids: CSAAQGDEQYF. The CDR3 nucleotides read TGCAGTGCTGCACAGGGAGACGAGCAGTACTTC.

This chain uses TRBV29-1 with TRBJ1-1; TRBD1 is a possible D gene (5 bases). CDR1 is SQVTM, CDR2 ANQGSEA, per germline. The CDR3 has 12 residues. Trimming took 4 bases from V and 6 from J, leaving 12 bases between them. The CDR3 region is CSVARAGAEAFF. The CDR3 DNA reads TGCAGCGTTGCCCGCGCGGGGGCTGAAGCTTTCTTT.

V is TRBV5-1 and J is TRBJ1-2; D remains ambiguous. Looked up from germline, CDR1 is SGHRS and CDR2 is YFSETQ. V was cut by 0 bases and J by 2 bases, with 8 bases left in between. The CDR3 runs 14 residues. CDR3 DNA sequence: TGCGCCAGCAGCTTGGGGACCGAAAACTATGGCTACACCTTC. Its translation is CASSLGTENYGYTF.

J is TRBJ2-5 and V is TRBV4-3; 10 bases fit TRBD2. Germline trimming cut 0 bases from V and 5 bases from J; bases unmatched to any gene: 3. CDR3 length equals 15 residues. Germline V gives CDR1 LGHNA, CDR2 YSLEER. The CDR3 DNA reads as TGCGCCAGCAGCCAAGATGTTAGCGGGGGGGAGACCCAGTACTTC. Its translation: CASSQDVSGGETQYF.

The chain has TRBV27 and TRBJ2-7; no reliable D call. The CDR3 has 14 residues. CDR1 and CDR2 (germline): MNHEY, SMNVEV (reference sequence). Deletions cut 8 bases from V and 3 bases from J, with 17 bases between. The chain's CDR3 is CASQKPGIDYEQYF. The CDR3 DNA sequence: TGTGCCAGCCAAAAACCAGGCATAGACTACGAGCAGTACTTC.

The gene calls are TRBV18 and TRBJ2-7; possible D gene TRBD1, 6 bases. The CDR3 runs to 12 residues. V was trimmed by 5 bases and J by 3 bases, leaving 8 bases between them. Germline V CDR1 and CDR2: KGHSH, LQKENI. CDR3 amino acids: CASSGTNYEQYF. In DNA, the CDR3 is TGTGCCAGCTCAGGGACAAACTACGAGCAGTACTTC. Full variable domain (remainder filled in from reference TRBV18 and TRBJ2-7): NAGVMQNPRHLVRRRGQEARLRCSPMKGHSHVYWYRQLPEEGLKFMVYLQKENIIDESGMPKERFSAEFPKEGPSILRIQQVVRGDSAAYFCASSGTNYEQYFGPGTRLTVT.

This clone was observed a handful of times. The V call is TRBV18, the J call TRBJ1-2; D gene unclear. CDR1 and CDR2 (germline): KGHSH, LQKENI. V lost 0 bases and J 4 bases, leaving 9 bases between the germline ends. The CDR3 totals 14 residues. CDR3 DNA sequence: TGTGCCAGCTCACCACCGGGCAAGCTCTATGGCTACACCTTC. The encoded protein is CASSPPGKLYGYTF.

The chain couples TRBV9 to TRBJ1-1; a possible D gene is TRBD1 (5 bases). Trimming removed 0 bases from V and 4 bases from J, with 10 bases in between. The germline gives CDR1 SGDLS, CDR2 YYNGEE. This CDR3 has 14 residues. The CDR3 is CASSVVGEFTEAFF. CDR3 DNA: TGTGCCAGCAGCGTAGTAGGGGAATTCACTGAAGCTTTCTTT.

In its sample, this clone was seen once. This rearrangement joins TRBV7-2 to TRBJ2-1; TRBD2 aligns across 10 bases. CDR1 is SGHTA, CDR2 FQGNSA, per germline. This CDR3 comprises 15 residues. V was clipped by 5 bases and J by 6 bases; unmatched bases: 7. CDR3 nucleotides: TGTGCCAGCAGCCCCCAGCGGGGGGGAGGCAATGAGCAGTTCTTC. Its translation is CASSPQRGGGNEQFF.

This clone was counted between two and nine times. The chain links TRBV29-1 to TRBJ2-5; TRBD1 agrees at 8 bases. The germline V gene encodes CDR1 SQVTM and CDR2 ANQGSEA. This CDR3 comprises 13 residues. Germline trimming cut 5 bases from V and 1 base from J; bases unmatched to any gene: 3. CDR3 amino acids: CSVQGAAQETQYF. In nucleotides, the CDR3 is TGCAGCGTTCAGGGGGCAGCCCAAGAGACCCAGTACTTC. The full variable domain, completed using reference TRBV29-1 and TRBJ2-5, is SAVISQKPSRDICQRGTSLTIQCQVDSQVTMMFWYRQQPGQSLTLIATANQGSEATYESGFVIDKFPISRPNLTFSTLTVSNMSPEDSSIYLCSVQGAAQETQYFGPGTRLLVL.